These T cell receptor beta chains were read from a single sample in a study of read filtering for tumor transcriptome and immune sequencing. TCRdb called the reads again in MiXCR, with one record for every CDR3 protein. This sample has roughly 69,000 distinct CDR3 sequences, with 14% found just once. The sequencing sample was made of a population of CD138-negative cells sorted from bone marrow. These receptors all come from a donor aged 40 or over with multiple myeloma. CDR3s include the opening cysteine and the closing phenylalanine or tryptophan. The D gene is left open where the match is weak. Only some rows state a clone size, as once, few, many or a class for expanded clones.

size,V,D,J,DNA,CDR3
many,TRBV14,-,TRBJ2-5,TGTGCCAGCAGCCAACCGGCAAGTGGTCCGGAGACCCAGTACTTC,CASSQPASGPETQYF
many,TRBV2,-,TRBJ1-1,TGTGCCAGCATCCGGGACACAGGAACTGAAGCTTTCTTT,CASIRDTGTEAFF
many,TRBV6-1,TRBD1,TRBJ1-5,TGTGCCAGCACCACAGGCGGGACAGGGGCCCAGCATTTT,CASTTGGTGAQHF
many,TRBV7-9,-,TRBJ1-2,TGTGCCAGCAGCTTAGCAACCCCTGGAGGAGGCTACACCTTC,CASSLATPGGGYTF
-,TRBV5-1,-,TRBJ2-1,TGCGCCAGCCGCCAAAGGGTCGATGAGCAGTTCTTC,CASRQRVDEQFF
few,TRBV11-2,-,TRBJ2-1,TGTGCCAGCAGCTTATCGAGCACCTTGGGCAATGAGCAGTTCTTC,CASSLSSTLGNEQFF
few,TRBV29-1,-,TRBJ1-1,TGCAGCGTTGATCGGGGGGGGAACACTGAAGCTTTCTTT,CSVDRGGNTEAFF
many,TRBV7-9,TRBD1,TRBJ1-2,TGTGCCAGCAGCCGTCCCGGGACAGGGTTCGGGGGCTACACCTTC,CASSRPGTGFGGYTF
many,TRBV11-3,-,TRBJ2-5,TGTGCCAGCAGCCCAGGTTACCAAGAGACCCAGTACTTC,CASSPGYQETQYF
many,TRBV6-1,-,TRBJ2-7,TGTGCCAGCAGGAACAGGGTTACCGCCTACGAGCAGTACTTC,CASRNRVTAYEQYF
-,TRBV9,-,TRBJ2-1,TGTGCCAGCAGCGTGGGTCGGTATCGCTTAGGGGGCAATGAGCAGTTCTTC,CASSVGRYRLGGNEQFF
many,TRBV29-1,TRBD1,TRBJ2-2,TGCAGCGTAGAAGGGACAGGGATCACCGGGGAGCTGTTTTTT,CSVEGTGITGELFF